This record looks at one TCR beta chain sequence and its context. This clonotype was counted at least ten times. Its cognate antigen has yet to be identified. Base qualities are missing; no much larger clone stands one base away. This sample is part of a study of tumor and adjacent non-tumor tissue in lung cancer (dated 2018 in TCRdb). Broadly, across the study: Patients with adenocarcinoma (12), squamous cell carcinoma (2) and small cell lung cancer (1) were included in the cohort. A total of fewer than 150 million productive TCRbeta reads were generated by sequencing, corresponding to an average of about 4.17 million reads per sample. The roughly 15 patients were aged about 31 to 76 years, included around ten men and 5 women, and had TNM stage I to III disease. TCRbeta CDR3 sequencing was performed on about 29 paired specimens, with one tumor sample and one normal lung sample collected per patient. The study compared bulk TCRbeta repertoires from lung tumor tissue and matched distant non-tumor lung tissue of some 16 lung cancer patients. The investigation overall reported the following: The top 100 clones made up a significantly larger cumulative share of the repertoire in normal lung than in tumor tissue. Neither the sequencing platform nor unique molecular identifiers are mentioned in the methods. Because peripheral blood was not sequenced, the blood TCRbeta repertoires of the lung cancer patients in the study went unexamined. The cohort had only around 14 patients, and the authors noted that larger samples and more detailed clinical data are needed. Significantly higher TCR diversity was found in younger patients, and higher tumor TCR diversity was associated with shorter overall and disease-free survival. TCR diversity (inverse Simpson) was significantly higher in tumor than in normal lung tissue (roughly 430 vs 170, P = 0.0075, Mann-Whitney U test).

From the cysteine through the phenylalanine, the CDR3 covers 14 amino acids. This entry keeps only the CDR3 DNA: 42 bases, framed from base 1. Cut back by 4 bases and 3 bases, the V and J ends lie 10 bases apart. From a lookup of the germline V gene, CDR1 and CDR2 are MDHEN and SYDVKM. RNA was isolated from bulk, unsorted tissue, and RNA quality was assessed with a NanoDrop ND-1000 and an Agilent 2100. The donors were newly diagnosed lung cancer patients admitted for thoracic surgery in China from August to November 2014 who had not received prior chemotherapy. The study excluded patients who had received radiotherapy or chemotherapy before or who had another cancer at the same time. Surgical tissue pieces of about 1-2.3 cm3 were preserved in RNAlater solution and were kept at -80 degrees C until use. The library relied on multiplex PCR. Instrument used: Illumina HiSeq 2500. TCRbeta libraries were constructed through three rounds of nested PCR with primers (Table S4) according to protocols modified from ARM-PCR. Before sequencing, PCR products of 200-500 bp were cut from the gel and purified using the QIAquick gel extraction kit. From the authors' description of their analysis: Reads were cleaned with Trimmomatic, merged with FLASH into complete CDR3 sequences, and assigned to V(D)J germline segments with MiTCR. Clonal diversity was computed as the inverse Simpson's index with VDJtools. A read counted as productive if the sequence was in-frame and lacked a premature stop codon. In TCRdb, the public reads were trimmed at Q25 with fastp and aligned with MiXCR, with productive beta chains retained. Each entry merges the rows of one CDR3 protein and shows their most common DNA and genes. These V and J calls are TCRdb output, not the study's own analysis. The sample yields under 95,000 distinct CDR3 sequences; 61% were counted once. The ten most abundant clones make up roughly 15% of the sample.

The receptor chain draws on TRBV28 and TRBJ1-3; TRBD1 is possibly the D segment (5 matching bases). This sequence originates from a man aged 70 or older with non-small cell lung cancer. The sample taken for sequencing was lung tumor tissue. The sequenced DNA: TGTGCCAGCAGTTCCGTCGGGGGTGGAAACACCATATATTTT. Its translation reads: CASSSVGGGNTIYF. Where the CDR3 stops, the reference TRBV28 and TRBJ1-3 genes take over; the full variable domain is DVKVTQSSRYLVKRTGEKVFLECVQDMDHENMFWYRQDPGLGLRLIYFSYDVKMKEKGDIPEGYSVSREKKERFSLILESASTNQTSMYLCASSSVGGGNTIYFGEGSWLTVV.